This record concerns one TCR beta chain sequence. The antigen is unknown. The data stem from a study of T cell responses to AZD1222 COVID-19 vaccine. Regarding the study as a whole: Among the donors, most were white British and more were female, and clonal diversity was possibly underestimated. Baseline seropositives among AZD1222 recipients totaled only five or six.

Germline CDR1 and CDR2: LGHDT and YNNKEL (reference sequence). The CDR3 spans 13 residues. The V and J ends lost 1 base and 1 base respectively, with 4 bases between them. TCRdb's table, derived via immunoSEQ multiplex PCR, lists solely in-frame clones and lacks some. Here the sample spans about 140,000 clones, roughly 89% being singletons. V usage is TRBV3-1 (or the pseudogene TRBV3-2) and J usage is TRBJ2-5; D ambiguous. The sequenced sample was peripheral blood, obtained 28 days after the second dose of the MenACWY control vaccine. This clonotype was obtained from an adult who received the MenACWY meningococcal vaccine as a control. The CDR3 spells CASSQVIQETQYF. The CDR3 region has the DNA TGTGCCAGCAGCCAAGTTATCCAAGAGACCCAGTACTTC.